The 24 T cell receptor beta chains below all came from one sample that was sequenced in a study of somatic mutations in cytotoxic T cells in rheumatoid arthritis. Libraries were prepared by immunoSEQ multiplex PCR; TCRdb keeps only in-frame clonotypes and omits some of them. The profile shows around 13,000 clones, 75% to 80% of them singletons. Sequencing was carried out using CD8+ T cells sorted from blood. The receptors were gathered from an adult with rheumatoid arthritis.

This chain links TRBV6-4 with TRBJ2-3, with D unresolved. The germline V gene encodes CDR1 MRHNA and CDR2 SNTAGT. The CDR3 runs 15 residues. V lost 0 bases and J lost 2, with 9 bases in between. The DNA of the CDR3 is TGTGCCAGCAGTGACTCAGTAGAAGTCACAGATACGCAGTATTTT. The encoded protein is CASSDSVEVTDTQYF.

As for this clone: Germline is not matched at one junction end, which may reflect a read error. The V call is TRBV28, the J call TRBJ1-5; TRBD1 aligns across 8 bases. The V gene's germline CDR1 is MDHEN and CDR2 SYDVKM. The CDR3 consists of 15 residues. The CDR3 is CATSPNDRGYQPQHF. Here the CDR3 DNA reads TGTGCCACCAGTCCCAATGACAGGGGCTATCAGCCCCAGCATTTT.

In its sample, this clone was seen a few times. This chain uses TRBV6-4 with TRBJ1-1; perhaps TRBD1 as D (6 bases). The CDR3 totals 14 residues. Germline values: CDR1 MRHNA, CDR2 SNTAGT. The germline V and J ends were trimmed by 3 bases and 0 bases, with 8 bases remaining between them. The CDR3 loop is CASSDTGMNTEAFF. In nucleotides, the CDR3 is TGTGCCAGCAGTGATACAGGGATGAACACTGAAGCTTTCTTT.

J is TRBJ2-7 and V is TRBV28; D uncertain. Germline V CDR1 and CDR2: MDHEN, SYDVKM. The V end was cut by 6 bases, the J end by 3 bases, with 9 bases between. This CDR3 region has 12 residues. CDR3 DNA sequence: TGTGCCAGCAGCGCGGCAGACTACGAGCAGTACTTC. Translation: CASSAADYEQYF.

The chain has TRBV19 and TRBJ1-5; no definite D call. Germline V gene data show CDR1 as LNHDA and CDR2 as SQIVND (reference sequence). This CDR3 is built from 15 residues. V dropped 3 bases and J dropped 2 bases, with 11 bases sitting between them. CDR3 residues: CASSMSGWGNQPQHF. The DNA of the CDR3 is TGTGCCAGTAGTATGTCCGGGTGGGGCAATCAGCCCCAGCATTTT.

The table lists this clone with a few counts. The chain carries TRBV10-1 and TRBJ2-7; 9 positions agree with TRBD1. CDR1 and CDR2 from the germline V gene are WNHNN and SYGVQD (reference sequence). This CDR3 has 15 amino acids. J was trimmed by 3 bases and V by 3 bases; bases with no gene match: 6. The CDR3 DNA reads as TGCGCCAGCAGTGATCCGGGACAGGGTTTCTACGAGCAGTACTTC. This sequence encodes CASSDPGQGFYEQYF.

This clone came up once. This rearrangement joins TRBV30 to TRBJ1-2; D possibly corresponds to TRBD1 (5 bases). Trimming cost V 4 bases and J 0 bases, with 12 bases left between them. In germline, CDR1 is GTSNPN, CDR2 SVGIG (reference sequence). CDR3 length equals 14 residues. The CDR3 nucleotides read TGTGCCTGGAATAGTGACAGAGCTAACTATGGCTACACCTTC. Its protein product is CAWNSDRANYGYTF.

V gene TRBV27 combines with J gene TRBJ2-7; D is possibly TRBD2 (7 bases). Germline assignment: CDR1 MNHEY and CDR2 SMNVEV (reference sequence). The CDR3 covers 14 residues. Trimming removed 2 bases at V and 4 bases at J, with 12 bases between. CDR3 protein: CASSLGGGRYEQYF. CDR3 in DNA: TGTGCCAGCAGTTTAGGGGGGGGGCGATACGAGCAGTACTTC.

The genes are TRBV9 and TRBJ1-2, with 8 bases that match TRBD1. This CDR3 spans 16 amino acids. V trimming: 2 bases; J trimming: 2 bases; junction bases outside the gene matches: 8. Germline CDR1 SGDLS, CDR2 YYNGEE. CDR3 nucleotide sequence: TGTGCCAGCAGCGTTGGACAGGGTAGCACCAACTATGGCTACACCTTC. Translating gives CASSVGQGSTNYGYTF.

This clone showed up just a few times. The chain couples TRBV30 to TRBJ2-7; D uncertain. The ends were cut back, 0 bases at V and 0 bases at J, with 9 bases in the middle. Germline V CDR1 and CDR2: GTSNPN, SVGIG (reference sequence). The CDR3 totals 14 residues. DNA of the CDR3: TGTGCCTGGAGTGTATTCCGGAGCTCCTACGAGCAGTACTTC. The encoded protein is CAWSVFRSSYEQYF.

The sample holds a few counts of this clone. The CDR3 spells CASSSGTADAGYTF. The CDR3 DNA is TGTGCCAGCAGTTCCGGGACAGCGGATGCGGGCTACACCTTC. This chain links TRBV2 with TRBJ1-2; 7 nucleotides agree with TRBD1. V lost 5 bases, J lost 8 bases, and 11 bases stayed unmatched. Germline lookup yields CDR1 SNHLY and CDR2 FYNNEI. This CDR3 is built from 14 residues. The whole variable domain, filled in from reference TRBV2 and TRBJ1-2, reads EPEVTQTPSHQVTQMGQEVILRCVPISNHLYFYWYRQILGQKVEFLVSFYNNEISEKSEIFDDQFSVERPDGSNFTLKIRSTKLEDSAMYFCASSSGTADAGYTFGSGTRLTVV.

The chain couples TRBV9 to TRBJ2-1, with TRBD1 matching 8 bases. The CDR3 extends over 17 amino acids. Germline loops: CDR1 SGDLS, CDR2 YYNGEE. With 4 bases clipped from V and 3 bases from J, the junction kept 12 bases outside the gene matches. CDR3 sequence (DNA): TGTGCCAGCAGCAGACCCCAGACAGGGGCTCACTACAATGAGCAGTTCTTC. This translates into CASSRPQTGAHYNEQFF.

This sequence joins TRBV11-3 and TRBJ2-7; 8 positions match TRBD2. J was trimmed by 1 base and V by 2 bases; bases with no gene match: 4. The CDR3 sequence is 15 residues long. Germline CDR1 SGHNT, CDR2 YENEEA. CDR3 nucleotide sequence: TGTGCCAGCAGCTTAACTAGCGGTCCTTCCTACGAGCAGTACTTC. This sequence encodes CASSLTSGPSYEQYF.

The CDR3 bases are TGCGCCAGCAGCTTGGGCTTTCAGGGAAGCAACGAGCAGTACTTC. It specifies CASSLGFQGSNEQYF. V and J are TRBV5-1 and TRBJ2-7, with D maybe TRBD1 (5 bases). Germline V gene sequence: CDR1 SGHRS, CDR2 YFSETQ. The CDR3 extends over 15 amino acids. With 0 bases removed from V and 5 bases from J, the gap between germline ends came to 15 bases.

This clone was observed once. This rearrangement joins TRBV9 to TRBJ2-1; the match to TRBD2 covers 8 bases. The CDR3 has 15 residues. J lost 4 bases, V lost 0 bases, and 3 bases had no gene match. Germline-derived CDR1 and CDR2 are SGDLS and YYNGEE. The chain's CDR3 is CASSVEGLVYNEQFF. The CDR3 DNA follows: TGTGCCAGCAGCGTAGAGGGACTAGTGTACAATGAGCAGTTCTTC.

V is TRBV7-9 and J is TRBJ2-3, with 9 bases aligning to TRBD1. Germline assignment: CDR1 SEHNR and CDR2 FQNEAQ (reference sequence). J was trimmed by 4 bases and V by 3 bases; bases with no gene match: 11. CDR3 size: 17 residues. The CDR3 spells CASSFTAGTGNPDTQYF. The CDR3 coding sequence is TGTGCCAGCAGCTTCACAGCCGGGACAGGGAACCCAGATACGCAGTATTTT.

V usage is TRBV19 and J usage is TRBJ2-7, with 13 bases lining up with TRBD2. The CDR3 spans 14 residues. The germline CDR1 and CDR2 sequences are LNHDA and SQIVND (reference sequence). J gave up 4 bases and V 5 bases, and 2 bases lay outside the gene matches. The CDR3 spells CASSAGLAGYEQYF. The CDR3 nucleotides are TGTGCCAGTAGTGCGGGACTAGCGGGATACGAGCAGTACTTC. Variable domain in full (rest from reference TRBV19 and TRBJ2-7): DGGITQSPKYLFRKEGQNVTLSCEQNLNHDAMYWYRQDPGQGLRLIYYSQIVNDFQKGDIAEGYSVSREKKESFPLTVTSAQKNPTAFYLCASSAGLAGYEQYFGPGTRLTVT.

The chain uses TRBV18 and TRBJ1-4; no clear D. Germline V CDR1 and CDR2: KGHSH, LQKENI. The CDR3 totals 16 residues. V lost 2 bases and J 0 bases, leaving 10 bases between the germline ends. The CDR3 nucleotides are TGTGCCAGCTCACCAACAAGAGATTCAACTAATGAAAAACTGTTTTTT. Encoded protein: CASSPTRDSTNEKLFF.

The rearrangement uses TRBV30 and TRBJ1-2; 9 positions match TRBD1. The J segment lost 2 bases and the V segment lost 3 bases, leaving 16 bases of the junction unmatched. The CDR3 covers 18 residues. CDR1 GTSNPN and CDR2 SVGIG come from the germline V gene (reference sequence). In DNA form, the CDR3 reads TGTGCCTGGAGCCTCCTGGGACAGGGAAAGGTGCCGAACTATGGCTACACCTTC. This codes for CAWSLLGQGKVPNYGYTF. Looking up the rest from reference TRBV30 and TRBJ1-2 gives the full variable domain: SQTIHQWPATLVQPVGSPLSLECTVEGTSNPNLYWYRQAAGRGLQLLFYSVGIGQISSEVPQNLSASRPQDRQFILSSKKLLLSDSGFYLCAWSLLGQGKVPNYGYTFGSGTRLTVV.

The V and J genes are TRBV6-5 and TRBJ2-7; D is ambiguous. This CDR3 comprises 13 residues. V lost 0 bases and J 5 bases, leaving 8 bases between the germline ends. Germline loops: CDR1 MNHEY, CDR2 SVGAGI. The CDR3 region is CASSYSVTHEQYF. The CDR3 nucleotides read TGTGCCAGCAGTTACTCTGTAACACACGAGCAGTACTTC.

The J gene is TRBJ1-3, the V gene TRBV9; D not certain. The CDR3 loop spans 16 amino acids. Trimming took off 6 bases at V and 0 bases at J, with 16 bases between the two ends. The germline gives CDR1 SGDLS, CDR2 YYNGEE. The CDR3 is CASTKEGFLSGNTIYF. The CDR3 DNA follows: TGTGCCAGCACCAAGGAGGGTTTTCTCTCTGGAAACACCATATATTTT. Complete variable domain (other parts from reference TRBV9 and TRBJ1-3): DSGVTQTPKHLITATGQRVTLRCSPRSGDLSVYWYQQSLDQGLQFLIQYYNGEERAKGNILERFSAQQFPDLHSELNLSSLELGDSALYFCASTKEGFLSGNTIYFGEGSWLTVV.

This chain links TRBV27 with TRBJ2-1, with 10 bases lining up with TRBD2. Germline assignment: CDR1 MNHEY and CDR2 SMNVEV (reference sequence). The CDR3 is 17 residues long. The J segment lost 3 bases and the V segment lost 5 bases, leaving 10 bases of the junction unmatched. The CDR3 protein is CASSHPSQREGYNEQFF. As DNA, the CDR3 is TGTGCCAGCAGTCATCCCAGTCAGCGGGAGGGCTACAATGAGCAGTTCTTC.

In its sample, this clone was seen once. This chain uses TRBV5-6 with TRBJ1-2, with TRBD1 matching over 7 bases. From germline, CDR1 is SGHDT and CDR2 YYEEEE. The length of the CDR3 is 15 residues. The junction had 6 bases not matched to a gene; V was cut back by 0 bases and J by 4 bases. CDR3 region: CASSLGSGGGYGYTF. The CDR3 coding sequence is TGTGCCAGCAGCTTGGGATCAGGGGGTGGCTATGGCTACACCTTC.

This clone has just a few counts. The rearrangement joins TRBV10-1 to TRBJ2-7, with D perhaps matching TRBD1 (6 bases). Trimming removed 0 bases at V and 6 bases at J, with 9 bases between. This CDR3 has 13 residues. Looked up from germline, CDR1 is WNHNN and CDR2 is SYGVQD (reference sequence). In DNA, the CDR3 is TGCGCCAGCAGTGAGTCACCCAGGGGCGAGCAGTACTTC. It codes for CASSESPRGEQYF.